This is a list of T cell receptor beta chains from one sample in a study of blood T cell repertoires in COVID-19. Measured with immunoSEQ multiplex PCR; TCRdb has only the in-frame clones, and not every one. Of about 170,000 clones detected, about 89% appear once; the ten largest clones hold roughly 0.8%. Specimen: PBMCs or T cells enriched from blood (not recorded which). The receptors were sampled from a woman between 18 and 29 years old who had recovered from COVID-19. The CDR3 runs from the conserved cysteine through the conserved F or W. The order of the fields is J gene, V gene, CDR3 protein.

j_call: TRBJ1-5
v_call: TRBV19
cdr3_aa: CASSFRVRQPQHF

j_call: TRBJ2-7
v_call: TRBV15
cdr3_aa: CATSRDLGGYSGSYEQYF

j_call: TRBJ2-2
v_call: TRBV5-6
cdr3_aa: CASNRNAREVRTGELFF

j_call: TRBJ1-2
v_call: TRBV7-9
cdr3_aa: CASSLWTDGYTF

j_call: TRBJ2-3
v_call: TRBV4-1
cdr3_aa: CASSHRRGGGNTDTQYF

j_call: TRBJ2-1
v_call: TRBV4-1
cdr3_aa: CASSHIGGSGNEQFF

j_call: TRBJ1-3
v_call: TRBV28
cdr3_aa: CASSPIGQAPGNTIYF

j_call: TRBJ2-3
v_call: TRBV28
cdr3_aa: CASSEAGSPDTQYF

j_call: TRBJ2-1
v_call: TRBV7-9
cdr3_aa: CASSPEGAPYNEQFF

j_call: TRBJ2-1
v_call: TRBV2
cdr3_aa: CASSGEAGYNEQFF

j_call: TRBJ2-2
v_call: TRBV6-6
cdr3_aa: CASIRRIEVAGGPTGELFF

j_call: TRBJ1-5
v_call: TRBV28
cdr3_aa: CASSPNRWRGWKDQPQHF

j_call: TRBJ1-1
v_call: TRBV30
cdr3_aa: CAWSVFRREPEAFF

j_call: TRBJ2-7
v_call: TRBV25-1
cdr3_aa: CASSGAIGYEQYF

j_call: TRBJ1-1
v_call: TRBV5-1
cdr3_aa: CASSSTGAGNTEAFF

j_call: TRBJ1-4
v_call: TRBV15
cdr3_aa: CATSSRGGEKLFF

j_call: TRBJ2-4
v_call: TRBV2
cdr3_aa: CASSEGIAGGNIQYF